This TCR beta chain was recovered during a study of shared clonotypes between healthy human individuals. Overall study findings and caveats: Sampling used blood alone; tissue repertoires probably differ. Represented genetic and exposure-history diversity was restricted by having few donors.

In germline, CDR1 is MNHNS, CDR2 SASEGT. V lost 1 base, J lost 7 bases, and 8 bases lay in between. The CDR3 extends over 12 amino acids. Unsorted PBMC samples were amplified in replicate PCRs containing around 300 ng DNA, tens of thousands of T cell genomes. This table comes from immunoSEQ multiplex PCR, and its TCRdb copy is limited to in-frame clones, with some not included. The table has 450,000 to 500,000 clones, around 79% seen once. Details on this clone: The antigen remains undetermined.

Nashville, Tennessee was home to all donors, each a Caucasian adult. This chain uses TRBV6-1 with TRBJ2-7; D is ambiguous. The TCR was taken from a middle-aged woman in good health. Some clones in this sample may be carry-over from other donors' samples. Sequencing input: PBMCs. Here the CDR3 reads CASSEEVGEQYF. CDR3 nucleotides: TGTGCCAGCAGTGAAGAAGTAGGGGAGCAGTACTTC.